This T cell receptor (beta chain) was retrieved from a study of T cells in Graves' hyperthyroidism and ophthalmopathy. RNA transcripts served as the template for amplifying TCR beta CDR3 regions. HTBI primers were the set used in a first-round RT-PCR of the TCR CDR3. TCRdb re-derived calls from the multiplex PCR reads in MiXCR, one entry per CDR3 protein. This table has about 840,000 distinct CDR3 sequences, over 35% appearing once. The hyperthyroidism was newly diagnosed and had lasted under 2 months; the patients were aged 18 to 65. Investigators excluded patients with uncontrolled infection, other autoimmune disease, pregnancy or lactation. A roughly 9.3 ml volume of fresh peripheral blood provided the PBMCs. This clonotype was obtained from a man younger than 30 with Graves' hyperthyroidism. Sequenced: blood.

DNA of the CDR3: TGTGCCATCAACGGACTAGCGGACCAAGAGACCCAGTACTTC. This codes for CAINGLADQETQYF. The V call is TRBV10-3, the J call TRBJ2-5, with 10 bases that match TRBD2. The CDR3 covers 14 residues. J lost 0 bases, V lost 7 bases, and 2 bases had no gene match. Germline values: CDR1 ENHRY, CDR2 SYGVKD.